Below, 26 T cell receptor beta chains from the same sample are listed, as sequenced in a study of blood T cells in healthy people across ages. A second PCR, run for roughly 7 to 11 cycles, used a sample-barcoded 5' primer plus a J-beta primer mix. TCRdb reprocessed the 5' RACE reads via MiXCR and lists one record per CDR3 protein. The table records over 1,500,000 distinct CDR3 sequences, about two fifths of them present only once. Sequenced input: blood. Receptors were obtained from a human donor in good health.

The genes are TRBV3-1 and TRBJ2-3, with 7 bases identical to TRBD2. CDR1 LGHDT and CDR2 YNNKEL come from the germline V gene (reference sequence). V shed 5 bases and J 4 bases; nucleotides not matched to a gene: 18. The CDR3 sequence is 18 residues long. CDR3 protein: CASSSSGKGPSPPDTQYF. The CDR3, as DNA: TGTGCCAGCAGCTCGAGCGGGAAAGGGCCAAGCCCCCCAGATACGCAGTATTTT.

Comments on this clonotype: One end of the junction does not line up with germline, which may come from a read error. The chain carries TRBV12-3 or TRBV12-4 and TRBJ1-4, with 9 bases fitting TRBD1. CDR3 length: 13 amino acids. This CDR3 reads CAGRPGQGEKLFF. The CDR3 DNA reads as TGTGCCGGCAGGCCGGGACAGGGTGAAAAACTGTTTTTT.

The chain employs TRBV10-3 and TRBJ1-5, with 9 bases lining up with TRBD1. Per germline, CDR1 ENHRY and CDR2 SYGVKD. The CDR3 is 16 amino acids. V was clipped by 3 bases and J by 2 bases; unmatched bases: 5. The CDR3 sequence: CAISDGTGRRNQPQHF. As DNA, the CDR3 is TGTGCCATCAGTGACGGGACAGGGAGGCGCAATCAGCCCCAGCATTTT.

V is TRBV7-9 and J is TRBJ1-1, with TRBD1 matching over 8 bases. Germline V gives CDR1 SEHNR, CDR2 FQNEAQ (reference sequence). CDR3 size: 19 residues. J lost 4 bases, V lost 5 bases, and 21 bases had no gene match. CDR3 region: CASSQPNRQGTGQLTEAFF. CDR3 DNA sequence: TGTGCCAGCAGCCAACCAAATCGACAGGGGACGGGTCAGCTCACTGAAGCTTTCTTT.

The table lists this clonotype with many counts. The chain combines TRBV15 with TRBJ2-5, with TRBD2 identical over 9 bases. This CDR3 is built from 18 residues. Trimming cost V 0 bases and J 1 base; bases outside gene matches: 9. Germline CDR1 reads LNHNV; CDR2 reads YYDKDF (reference sequence). The CDR3 protein is CATSRDIAAGGLQETQYF. The CDR3 DNA follows: TGTGCCACCAGCAGAGATATTGCAGCGGGGGGCCTCCAAGAGACCCAGTACTTC.

This chain uses TRBV29-1 with TRBJ2-3; D not certain. The germline gives CDR1 SQVTM, CDR2 ANQGSEA. Trimming took 4 bases from V and 2 from J, leaving 10 bases between them. The CDR3 totals 13 residues. CDR3 loop: CSVAGLNTDTQYF. The CDR3 coding sequence is TGCAGCGTTGCAGGCTTAAACACAGATACGCAGTATTTT.

This clonotype occurred a few times. The chain recombines TRBV12-3 or TRBV12-4 with TRBJ2-7; D unclear. CDR3 size: 11 residues. Trimming stripped 7 bases from V and 7 bases from J, with 11 bases between. The CDR3 loop reads CASTKGREQYF. CDR3 coding DNA: TGTGCCAGCACGAAGGGTAGGGAGCAGTACTTC.

This rearrangement joins TRBV7-2 to TRBJ1-2, with D tentatively TRBD1 (6 bases). Trimming shortened V by 1 base and J by 3 bases, and 12 bases separated the two germline ends. CDR3 length equals 15 residues. Per germline, CDR1 SGHTA and CDR2 FQGNSA. CDR3 DNA sequence: TGTGCCAGCAGCTTAGGAGGGGGAGGGGACTATGGCTACACCTTC. It specifies CASSLGGGGDYGYTF.

This clonotype was seen ten or more times. At one end the junction does not follow the germline gene, possibly because of a read error. The chain recombines TRBV27 with TRBJ2-7, with 10 positions matching TRBD1. Per germline, CDR1 MNHEY and CDR2 SMNVEV (reference sequence). The CDR3 runs 15 residues. This CDR3 is CASSSPGTGVYEQYF. DNA of the CDR3: TGCGCCAGCAGCTCCCCCGGGACAGGGGTTTACGAGCAGTACTTC.

In this sample, this clonotype turned up a few times. This chain joins TRBV6-5 and TRBJ1-5, with TRBD1 as a possible D gene (5 bases). The length of the CDR3 is 15 residues. The ends were cut back, 6 bases at V and 7 bases at J, with 19 bases in the middle. CDR1 is MNHEY and CDR2 is SVGAGI in the germline V gene. The CDR3 loop is CASSPTRGVRQPQHF. CDR3 DNA: TGTGCCAGCAGCCCCACTCGGGGGGTAAGACAGCCCCAGCATTTT.

The V gene is TRBV29-1, the J gene TRBJ2-2; the D gene is possibly TRBD2 (7 bases). The germline V gene has CDR1 SQVTM and CDR2 ANQGSEA. Trimming removed 5 bases from V and 3 bases from J, with 13 bases in between. The CDR3 contains 14 residues. Here the CDR3 DNA reads TGCAGCGTTAGGGGGGGCCTAGACACCGGGGAGCTGTTTTTT. Translation gives CSVRGGLDTGELFF.

This clonotype was observed many times. A single base separates this from a much larger clone, so it may be a read error. This chain connects TRBV6-4 to TRBJ2-4; unclear D gene. V shed 0 bases and J shed 13 bases, with 13 bases lying between them. Germline assignment: CDR1 MRHNA and CDR2 SNTAGT. This CDR3 has 13 residues. CDR3 sequence reads: CASSDSVYNEQYF. CDR3 nucleotides: TGTGCCAGCAGTGACTCTGTTTACAATGAGCAGTACTTC.

This chain joins TRBV7-2 and TRBJ1-6; maybe TRBD1 (6 bases). Trimming cost V 1 base and J 8 bases, with 12 bases left between them. CDR1 is SGHTA and CDR2 is FQGNSA in the germline V gene. The CDR3 loop spans 15 amino acids. The DNA of the CDR3 is TGTGCCAGCAGCTTAGTGGGGGGGCCTGATTCACCCCTCCACTTT. Its protein product is CASSLVGGPDSPLHF.

This clonotype was observed a few times. V gene TRBV28 combines with J gene TRBJ1-1, with D possibly matching TRBD1 (5 bases). Per the germline V gene, CDR1 is MDHEN and CDR2 is SYDVKM. Trimming took off 7 bases at V and 5 bases at J, with 14 bases between the two ends. This CDR3 region has 13 residues. The CDR3 sequence is CASNGDRGTEAFF. The CDR3 nucleotides are TGTGCCAGCAACGGGGACCGGGGAACTGAAGCTTTCTTT.

A single count supports this clonotype. The CDR3 protein is CATGTLVGKNIQYF. The CDR3 DNA sequence: TGTGCCACCGGGACCCTTGTCGGCAAAAACATTCAGTACTTC. The chain joins TRBV6-5 to TRBJ2-4; D tentatively fits TRBD1 or TRBD2 (5 bases each). Germline CDR1 MNHEY, CDR2 SVGAGI. The CDR3 covers 14 residues. V was clipped by 10 bases and J by 3 bases, with 16 bases between them.

This clonotype was recorded a few times. J is TRBJ2-7 and V is TRBV2; 8 bases are shared with TRBD1. This CDR3 spans 15 amino acids. The junction had 6 bases not matched to a gene; V was cut back by 4 bases and J by 1 base. Germline lookup yields CDR1 SNHLY and CDR2 FYNNEI. In DNA, the CDR3 is TGTGCCAGCAGTGCAATACGGACAGGGTCCTACGAGCAGTACTTC. Translating gives CASSAIRTGSYEQYF.

The chain links TRBV15 to TRBJ1-2; D possibly corresponds to TRBD1 (5 bases). Per the germline V gene, CDR1 is LNHNV and CDR2 is YYDKDF (reference sequence). The CDR3 runs to 13 residues. V was shortened by 6 bases and J by 5 bases, with 13 bases between the two germline ends. CDR3 bases: TGTGCCACCAGACAGGTTTCCGCGTATGGCTACACCTTC. Translated: CATRQVSAYGYTF.

This clonotype occurred a few times. This chain links TRBV7-2 with TRBJ1-3, with 12 bases identical to TRBD1. Germline assignment: CDR1 SGHTA and CDR2 FQGNSA. The CDR3 consists of 18 residues. V gave up 1 base and J gave up 4 bases; unmatched junction bases: 8. The CDR3 DNA reads TGTGCCAGCAGCTTAGGGGGACAGGGGGCGCCGGGCGGAAACACCATATATTTT. Amino acids: CASSLGGQGAPGGNTIYF.

V is TRBV20-1 and J is TRBJ2-3; D might be TRBD2 (5 bases). Trimming pared 5 bases from V and 1 base from J, leaving 16 bases between. Germline CDR1 DFQATT, CDR2 SNEGSKA (reference sequence). This CDR3 region has 15 residues. In nucleotides, the CDR3 is TGCAGTGCTGTGGGGAGCGGCACCCGCACAGATACGCAGTATTTT. Translated, it gives CSAVGSGTRTDTQYF.

The chain is built from TRBV7-2 and TRBJ2-2; a weak D match, TRBD1 (5 bases). V was pared by 6 bases and J by 6 bases, with 14 bases between. Germline-derived CDR1 and CDR2 are SGHTA and FQGNSA. CDR3 length equals 14 residues. The CDR3, as DNA: TGTGCCAGCAGGAAGAGGACATTGGCCGGGGAGCTGTTTTTT. Amino acids: CASRKRTLAGELFF.

The J gene is TRBJ2-7, the V gene TRBV18, with TRBD1 identical over 8 bases. Germline trimming cut 1 base from V and 3 bases from J; bases unmatched to any gene: 5. The germline V gene encodes CDR1 KGHSH and CDR2 LQKENI. The CDR3 contains 15 residues. The CDR3 loop is CASSPLGTGNYEQYF. In nucleotides, the CDR3 is TGTGCCAGCTCACCACTAGGGACAGGTAACTACGAGCAGTACTTC.

V usage is TRBV20-1 and J usage is TRBJ1-6; no definite D call. CDR1 is DFQATT, CDR2 SNEGSKA, per germline (reference sequence). CDR3 length: 13 amino acids. Trimming took 3 bases from V and 4 from J, leaving 7 bases between them. The CDR3 is CSARGTYNSPLHF. CDR3 in DNA: TGCAGTGCTAGGGGAACGTATAATTCACCCCTCCACTTT.

Of note for this clonotype: The junction differs from germline at one of its ends, possibly a read error. The rearrangement joins TRBV7-8 to TRBJ1-4; 12 bases match TRBD1. Germline values: CDR1 SGHVS, CDR2 FQNEAQ. This CDR3 is 18 amino acids long. CDR3 DNA: TGTGCCAGCAGCTTACGATCGGGACAGGGGGCTCCCTATGAAAAACCGTTTTTT. This encodes CASSLRSGQGAPYEKPFF.

Comments on this clonotype: At one boundary the junction diverges from the germline segment, which might be a read error. V usage is TRBV7-2 and J usage is TRBJ2-3; D perhaps matches TRBD1 (5 bases). This CDR3 has 14 amino acids. Germline V gives CDR1 SGHTA, CDR2 FQGNSA. CDR3 loop: CASRSGIHTDTQYF. The CDR3 DNA follows: TGTGCCAGCAGGTCAGGGATCCACACAGATACACAGTATTTT. Combining the CDR3 with reference TRBV7-2 and TRBJ2-3 gives the whole variable domain GAGVSQSPSNKVTEKGKDVELRCDPISGHTALYWYRQSLGQGLEFLIYFQGNSAPDKSGLPSDRFSAERTGGSVSTLTIQRTQQEDSAVYLCASRSGIHTDTQYFGPGTRLTVL.

In regard to this clonotype: This sequence may be a read error, since a much larger clone differs from it by one base. V and J are TRBV20-1 and TRBJ2-1, with D hard to call. The CDR3 extends over 16 amino acids. Germline CDR1 DFQATT, CDR2 SNEGSKA (reference sequence). V lost 7 bases and J 2 bases, leaving 21 bases between the germline ends. CDR3 protein: CSVGRPQWATYNEQFF. The CDR3 DNA reads TGCAGTGTAGGTCGCCCACAGTGGGCAACCTACAATGAGCAGTTCTTC.

The chain carries TRBV6-2 or TRBV6-3 and TRBJ1-5; TRBD1 might be the D (5 bases). The V and J ends lost 0 bases and 0 bases respectively, with 15 bases between them. From germline, CDR1 is MNHEY and CDR2 SVGEGT. The CDR3 length is 18 residues. CDR3 in DNA: TGTGCCAGCAGTTACTCGATCGGGACCCGCTATAGCAATCAGCCCCAGCATTTT. It encodes CASSYSIGTRYSNQPQHF.